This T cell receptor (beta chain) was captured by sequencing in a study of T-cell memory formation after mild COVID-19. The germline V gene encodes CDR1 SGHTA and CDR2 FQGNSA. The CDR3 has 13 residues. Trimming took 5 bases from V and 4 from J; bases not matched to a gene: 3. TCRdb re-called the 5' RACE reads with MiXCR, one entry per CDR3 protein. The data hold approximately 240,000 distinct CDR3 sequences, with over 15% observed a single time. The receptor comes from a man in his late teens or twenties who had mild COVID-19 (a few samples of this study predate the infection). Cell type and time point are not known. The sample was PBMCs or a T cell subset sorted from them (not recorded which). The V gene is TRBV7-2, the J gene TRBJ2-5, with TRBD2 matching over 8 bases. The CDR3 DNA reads TGTGCCAGCAGCAACGGGGGGGGAGAGACCCAGTACTTC. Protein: CASSNGGGETQYF.